This TCR beta chain was obtained from a study of blood T cell repertoires in COVID-19. This clone occurred once. Assay: immunoSEQ multiplex PCR; the TCRdb copy retains only in-frame clones and omits some. Counted here are a few hundred thousand clones, about 89% occurring once; the ten biggest clones make up around 2.8%. Trimming shortened V by 8 bases and J by 4 bases, and 11 bases separated the two germline ends. The CDR3 runs 12 residues. CDR1 and CDR2 from the germline V gene are SNHLY and FYNNEI. The chain combines TRBV2 with TRBJ2-5; a possible D gene is TRBD2 (6 bases). The material sequenced was peripheral blood. The sequence derives from a woman aged 25 to 39 with COVID-19, enrolled during active disease. In DNA form, the CDR3 reads TGTGCCAGCGCGGGACCCTCAGAGACCCAGTACTTC. Translated, it gives CASAGPSETQYF. The full variable domain, with the rest looked up from reference TRBV2 and TRBJ2-5, is EPEVTQTPSHQVTQMGQEVILRCVPISNHLYFYWYRQILGQKVEFLVSFYNNEISEKSEIFDDQFSVERPDGSNFTLKIRSTKLEDSAMYFCASAGPSETQYFGPGTRLLVL.